These 15 T cell receptor beta chains came from one sample sequenced in a study of T cell changes during pregnancy in multiple sclerosis. Sequencing was performed with immunoSEQ multiplex PCR; in TCRdb, only in-frame clones are kept and a portion is missing. The sample lists 90,000 to 95,000 clones, approximately 95% occurring once. Sample: peripheral blood, taken in the first trimester of pregnancy. The source of these receptors is a female donor with multiple sclerosis, enrolled in a pregnancy study.

This clone was recorded only once. The chain joins TRBV2 to TRBJ1-4; 10 bases align to TRBD1. V gave up 6 bases and J gave up 8 bases; unmatched junction bases: 12. Germline CDR1 SNHLY, CDR2 FYNNEI. The CDR3 sequence is 16 residues long. The CDR3 DNA follows: TGTGCCAGCAGGGGGAATATAGGACAGGGGGGGGAAAAACTGTTTTTT. This sequence encodes CASRGNIGQGGEKLFF.

The rearrangement joins TRBV7-2 to TRBJ2-3; tentative D call: TRBD1 (5 bases). Per germline, CDR1 SGHTA and CDR2 FQGNSA. Trimming left V 3 bases short and J 5 bases short, with 15 bases between. The CDR3 has 15 amino acids. CDR3 sequence reads: CASSFRASPGDTQYF. In DNA, the CDR3 is TGTGCCAGCAGCTTCAGGGCCAGCCCCGGAGATACGCAGTATTTT. Complete variable domain (other parts from reference TRBV7-2 and TRBJ2-3): GAGVSQSPSNKVTEKGKDVELRCDPISGHTALYWYRQSLGQGLEFLIYFQGNSAPDKSGLPSDRFSAERTGGSVSTLTIQRTQQEDSAVYLCASSFRASPGDTQYFGPGTRLTVL.

The rearrangement links TRBV2 to TRBJ2-2, with a possible D match to TRBD1 (6 bases). Trimming shortened V by 6 bases and J by 3 bases, and 11 bases separated the two germline ends. CDR1 is SNHLY, CDR2 FYNNEI, per germline. The CDR3 is 14 amino acids. DNA for the CDR3: TGTGCCAGCAGGGCTGACAGGTACACCGGGGAGCTGTTTTTT. Amino acid sequence: CASRADRYTGELFF.

This clone was picked up one time. At one end the junction does not follow the germline gene, possibly because of a read error. The chain carries TRBV11-3 and TRBJ2-1; perhaps TRBD1 as D (7 bases). This CDR3 has 15 amino acids. Germline CDR1 is SGHNT and CDR2 is YENEEA. The CDR3 DNA reads TGTGCCAGCACCTTACGGAGGGGGCCAGACAATGAGCAGTTCTTC. It encodes CASTLRRGPDNEQFF. Drawing the rest from reference TRBV11-3 and TRBJ2-1, the complete variable domain is EAGVVQSPRYKIIEKKQPVAFWCNPISGHNTLYWYLQNLGQGPELLIRYENEEAVDDSQLPKDRFSAERLKGVDSTLKIQPAELGDSAVYLCASTLRRGPDNEQFFGPGTRLTVL.

The CDR3 nucleotides are TGTGCCAGCTCACCAGGGGGGGGCGCCCAGCCCCAGCATTTT. Amino acids: CASSPGGGAQPQHF. The chain is built from TRBV18 and TRBJ1-5, with D possibly being TRBD1 (6 bases). V lost 2 bases and J lost 7, with 12 bases in between. The CDR3 is made up of 14 amino acids. Germline V lookup: CDR1 KGHSH, CDR2 LQKENI. Complete variable domain (other parts from reference TRBV18 and TRBJ1-5): NAGVMQNPRHLVRRRGQEARLRCSPMKGHSHVYWYRQLPEEGLKFMVYLQKENIIDESGMPKERFSAEFPKEGPSILRIQQVVRGDSAAYFCASSPGGGAQPQHFGDGTRLSIL.

The sample holds a few counts of this clone. This rearrangement joins TRBV5-4 to TRBJ1-6, with 7 bases aligning to TRBD1. This CDR3 region has 15 residues. From germline, CDR1 is SGHNT and CDR2 YYREEE (reference sequence). V gave up 0 bases and J gave up 6 bases; unmatched junction bases: 3. CDR3 residues: CASSLAGGTNSPLHF. The CDR3 coding sequence is TGTGCCAGCAGCTTGGCAGGGGGGACTAATTCACCCCTCCACTTT.

The gene calls are TRBV6-5 and TRBJ2-1; D uncertain. The germline V and J ends were trimmed by 4 bases and 6 bases, with 16 bases remaining between them. The CDR3 loop spans 15 amino acids. Germline values: CDR1 MNHEY, CDR2 SVGAGI. The CDR3 reads CASSLQDAIRNEQFF. The DNA for the CDR3 is TGTGCCAGCAGTTTGCAGGATGCTATACGCAATGAGCAGTTCTTC.

J is TRBJ1-3 and V is TRBV9, with D hard to call. Germline values: CDR1 SGDLS, CDR2 YYNGEE. The CDR3 runs to 15 residues. The V and J ends lost 0 bases and 4 bases respectively, with 11 bases between them. The CDR3 is CASSVEQEVGNTIYF. CDR3 nucleotide sequence: TGTGCCAGCAGCGTAGAGCAGGAGGTGGGAAACACCATATATTTT.

The V and J genes are TRBV11-1 and TRBJ2-7; 8 bases map to TRBD1. Germline CDR1 reads SGHAT; CDR2 reads FQDESV (reference sequence). This CDR3 comprises 13 residues. With V trimmed by 1 base and J by 4 bases, 0 bases remained unmatched. CDR3 protein: CASSLGTGYEQYF. CDR3 bases: TGTGCCAGCAGCTTAGGGACAGGGTACGAGCAGTACTTC.

The rearrangement uses TRBV29-1 and TRBJ2-5, with TRBD2 as a possible D gene (6 bases). V lost 4 bases and J 1 base, leaving 7 bases between the germline ends. CDR3 length: 12 amino acids. Per germline, CDR1 SQVTM and CDR2 ANQGSEA. The CDR3 coding sequence is TGCAGCGTTGGGGGGGTCCAAGAGACCCAGTACTTC. Amino acid sequence: CSVGGVQETQYF.

The chain employs TRBV7-8 and TRBJ2-3; D is ambiguous. Trimming stripped 5 bases from V and 5 bases from J, with 5 bases between. This CDR3 region has 11 residues. In germline, CDR1 is SGHVS, CDR2 FQNEAQ. CDR3 sequence (DNA): TGTGCCAGCAGCCCGAGAGATACGCAGTATTTT. Protein product: CASSPRDTQYF.

The gene calls are TRBV11-3 and TRBJ2-1, with 9 bases lining up with TRBD1. With 5 bases clipped from V and 1 base from J, the junction kept 6 bases outside the gene matches. CDR3 length: 16 residues. Germline assignment: CDR1 SGHNT and CDR2 YENEEA. The CDR3 region has the DNA TGTGCCAGCAGCAAAGGGGGGACAGGGTCCTACAATGAGCAGTTCTTC. Residues: CASSKGGTGSYNEQFF.

The rearrangement links TRBV6-1 to TRBJ1-6; D unresolved. Trimming removed 3 bases from V and 5 bases from J, with 8 bases in between. The germline V gene encodes CDR1 MNHNS and CDR2 SASEGT. There are 14 residues in the CDR3. This CDR3 reads CASSDETNNSPLHF. For the CDR3, the DNA is TGTGCCAGCAGTGATGAGACAAATAATTCACCCCTCCACTTT.

The V call is TRBV5-1, the J call TRBJ1-6; 7 nucleotides line up with TRBD1. J was trimmed by 11 bases and V by 0 bases; bases with no gene match: 8. This CDR3 is built from 15 residues. CDR1 and CDR2 from the germline V gene are SGHRS and YFSETQ. CDR3: CASSLAPTGSPPLHF. The CDR3 DNA is TGCGCCAGCAGCTTGGCCCCGACAGGGTCGCCACCCCTCCACTTT.

The chain has TRBV28 and TRBJ1-2; TRBD1 matches 9 bases. Trimming took 7 bases from V and 7 from J; bases not matched to a gene: 10. Germline values: CDR1 MDHEN, CDR2 SYDVKM. The CDR3 loop spans 14 amino acids. The CDR3 sequence is CASIQNRDRAGYTF. The CDR3 nucleotides are TGTGCCAGCATCCAAAACCGGGACAGGGCTGGCTACACCTTC.